The 20 T cell receptor beta chains reported below all come from one sample, sequenced in a study of Graves' ophthalmopathy and Graves' hyperthyroidism. CDR3 regions of TCR beta were amplified from RNA transcripts. Investigators did first-round RT-PCR with HTBI primers, then second-round multiplex PCR. In TCRdb, the multiplex PCR reads were re-called with MiXCR into one record per CDR3 protein. The repertoire consists of fewer than 250,000 distinct CDR3 sequences, with 25% to 30% occurring once and the leading ten covering around 10%. The sequencing input was peripheral blood. The receptor set was obtained from a man aged 50-59 years with Graves' ophthalmopathy.

This clonotype was detected ten times or more. This chain connects TRBV7-9 to TRBJ1-2; D is unclear. Germline assignment: CDR1 SEHNR and CDR2 FQNEAQ (reference sequence). Trimming shortened V by 1 base and J by 8 bases, and 11 bases separated the two germline ends. CDR3 size: 13 residues. The CDR3 nucleotides read TGTGCCAGCAGCTTAGTCCTTCGCTCCGGCTACACCTTC. Protein sequence: CASSLVLRSGYTF.

This clonotype was observed at least ten times. The V call is TRBV28, the J call TRBJ1-2; D is ambiguous. Trimming removed 4 bases from V and 5 bases from J, with 14 bases in between. CDR1 is MDHEN, CDR2 SYDVKM, per germline. The CDR3 runs to 14 residues. The DNA of the CDR3 is TGTGCCAGCAGTTCAGGTGGATCATCGTATGGCTACACCTTC. This codes for CASSSGGSSYGYTF.

This clonotype was counted many times. The chain carries TRBV6-5 and TRBJ1-2; tentatively, D is TRBD1 (6 bases). Germline V CDR1 and CDR2: MNHEY, SVGAGI. V lost 0 bases and J 2 bases, leaving 13 bases between the germline ends. This CDR3 comprises 16 residues. The CDR3 region is CASSYSKQGGNYGYTF. The CDR3 nucleotides are TGTGCCAGCAGTTACTCGAAACAGGGCGGGAACTATGGCTACACCTTC.

This clonotype was picked up many times. The V call is TRBV27, the J call TRBJ2-7; TRBD1 agrees at 9 bases. The CDR3 has 15 amino acids. Germline V gives CDR1 MNHEY, CDR2 SMNVEV (reference sequence). V lost 5 bases to trimming and J lost 1 base; unmatched junction nucleotides: 6. This CDR3 reads CASSVTGTGSYEQYF. Here the CDR3 DNA reads TGTGCCAGCAGTGTAACCGGGACAGGGTCCTACGAGCAGTACTTC.

The chain is built from TRBV2 and TRBJ1-2; possibly TRBD1 for D (6 bases). V dropped 6 bases and J dropped 7 bases, with 18 bases sitting between them. CDR3 length equals 14 residues. CDR1 SNHLY and CDR2 FYNNEI come from the germline V gene. The CDR3 DNA sequence: TGTGCCAGCAGGGATGGACAGCTATTTGGTGGCTACACCTTC. Its protein is CASRDGQLFGGYTF.

This clonotype was found many times. This chain's CDR3 is CASSFQGNLYGYTF. The CDR3 DNA sequence: TGTGCCAGCAGTTTCCAGGGGAATCTGTATGGCTACACCTTC. The chain carries TRBV12-3 or TRBV12-4 and TRBJ1-2, with D possibly TRBD1 on 6 matching bases. Trimming left V 3 bases short and J 5 bases short, with 13 bases between. The CDR3 length is 14 residues.

The table lists this clonotype with many counts. The V call is TRBV27, the J call TRBJ2-7; no clear D. The CDR3 consists of 16 residues. Looked up from germline, CDR1 is MNHEY and CDR2 is SMNVEV (reference sequence). V was cut by 2 bases and J by 0 bases, with 14 bases left in between. Written as DNA, the CDR3 is TGTGCCAGCAGTTTAAACCTCCAGGAGAGCTCCTACGAGCAGTACTTC. Protein: CASSLNLQESSYEQYF.

This clonotype was seen many times. The chain carries TRBV2 and TRBJ2-7; D unresolved. This CDR3 has 14 residues. V was shortened by 3 bases and J by 5 bases, with 14 bases between the two germline ends. Germline assignment: CDR1 SNHLY and CDR2 FYNNEI. The CDR3 is CASSDGLTSDEQYF. CDR3 bases: TGTGCCAGCAGTGATGGGCTCACCAGTGACGAGCAGTACTTC.

This clonotype has a count of ten or more. The chain joins TRBV10-3 to TRBJ2-7, with D unresolved. Trimming removed 11 bases from V and 0 bases from J, with 11 bases in between. The V gene's germline CDR1 is ENHRY and CDR2 SYGVKD. CDR3 length: 12 amino acids. CDR3 DNA sequence: TGTGCCCTCCAGACGGCCTCCTACGAGCAGTACTTC. Residues: CALQTASYEQYF.

This clonotype appeared many times. The chain has TRBV6-2 or TRBV6-3 and TRBJ2-7; D may correspond to TRBD1 or TRBD2 (6 bases each). The germline V gene has CDR1 MNHEY and CDR2 SVGEGT. The CDR3 contains 18 residues. Trimming took off 0 bases at V and 2 bases at J, with 20 bases between the two ends. CDR3 nucleotide sequence: TGTGCCAGCAGTTACTCCGGTAGTGTGGCGGGACAAACCTACGAGCAGTACTTC. Translated, it gives CASSYSGSVAGQTYEQYF.

This clonotype was counted ten times or more. This chain links TRBV2 with TRBJ2-7; 14 positions match TRBD2. CDR1 and CDR2 from the germline V gene are SNHLY and FYNNEI. This CDR3 is built from 16 residues. V gave up 6 bases and J gave up 0 bases; unmatched junction bases: 4. The CDR3 loop reads CASSRTSGRSSYEQYF. CDR3 DNA: TGTGCCAGCAGCCGGACTAGCGGGAGGAGCTCCTACGAGCAGTACTTC. Using reference TRBV2 and TRBJ2-7 for the parts outside the CDR3, the full variable domain is EPEVTQTPSHQVTQMGQEVILRCVPISNHLYFYWYRQILGQKVEFLVSFYNNEISEKSEIFDDQFSVERPDGSNFTLKIRSTKLEDSAMYFCASSRTSGRSSYEQYFGPGTRLTVT.

The genes are TRBV28 and TRBJ2-7; 7 bases line up with TRBD2. Germline CDR1 MDHEN, CDR2 SYDVKM. This CDR3 has 15 amino acids. Unmatched junction bases numbered 3, after V lost 0 bases and J lost 1 base. Here the CDR3 DNA reads TGTGCCAGCAGTTTATGGGAACTAGCGTCCTACGAGCAGTACTTC. Translation: CASSLWELASYEQYF.

The chain links TRBV27 to TRBJ1-1, with 7 bases matching TRBD1. This CDR3 spans 13 amino acids. Germline CDR1 and CDR2: MNHEY and SMNVEV (reference sequence). V shed 5 bases, J shed 12 bases, and the junction held 12 bases outside the gene matches. CDR3 amino acids: CASSARTGQSPFF. The CDR3 region has the DNA TGTGCCAGCAGTGCCCGAACGGGACAGTCCCCTTTCTTT.

This clonotype was observed many times. The chain combines TRBV7-8 with TRBJ2-7, with 12 bases fitting TRBD2. Per the germline V gene, CDR1 is SGHVS and CDR2 is FQNEAQ. This CDR3 spans 15 amino acids. V was pared by 2 bases and J by 4 bases, with 3 bases of the junction left unmatched. The CDR3 bases are TGTGCCAGCAGCTTACTAGCGGGAGGGTGGTACGAGCAGTACTTC. This codes for CASSLLAGGWYEQYF. Filled out from reference TRBV7-8 and TRBJ2-7, the complete variable domain reads GAGVSQSPRYKVAKRGQDVALRCDPISGHVSLFWYQQALGQGPEFLTYFQNEAQLDKSGLPSDRFFAERPEGSVSTLKIQRTQQEDSAVYLCASSLLAGGWYEQYFGPGTRLTVT.

The V call is TRBV6-1, the J call TRBJ2-7; TRBD1 aligns across 7 bases. The CDR3 is 17 residues long. V dropped 6 bases and J dropped 3; count of bases not matched to a gene: 17. Per the germline V gene, CDR1 is MNHNS and CDR2 is SASEGT. For the CDR3, the DNA is TGTGCCAGCAGAGATACCGGTGGGACAGAAAACCGCTACGAGCAGTACTTC. Protein product: CASRDTGGTENRYEQYF.

There are many counts of this clonotype. The chain uses TRBV11-2 and TRBJ1-1; unclear D gene. The germline V gene has CDR1 SGHAT and CDR2 FQNNGV. The CDR3 extends over 12 amino acids. Trimming took off 7 bases at V and 5 bases at J, with 11 bases between the two ends. CDR3 protein: CASTSTRTEAFF. DNA for the CDR3: TGTGCCAGCACCTCAACTCGGACTGAAGCTTTCTTT.

This clonotype has at least ten counts. CDR3 sequence (DNA): TGTGCCAGCAGTTCGGGGCTGAGGAGGCAAGAGACCCAGTACTTC. Translating gives CASSSGLRRQETQYF. The chain employs TRBV28 and TRBJ2-5, with D possibly being TRBD1 or TRBD2 (5 bases each). From germline, CDR1 is MDHEN and CDR2 SYDVKM. The CDR3 has 15 amino acids. V lost 4 bases and J lost 2, with 14 bases in between.

This clonotype was found many times. The chain carries TRBV20-1 and TRBJ1-1; TRBD1 matches at 7 bases. Germline trimming cut 3 bases from V and 1 base from J; bases unmatched to any gene: 11. Germline values: CDR1 DFQATT, CDR2 SNEGSKA (reference sequence). This CDR3 has 16 amino acids. The CDR3 region has the DNA TGCAGTGCTAGGGTCCTTACCGACAGGGCGAACACTGAAGCTTTCTTT. As protein: CSARVLTDRANTEAFF.

This clonotype has just a few counts. The chain couples TRBV6-2 or TRBV6-3 to TRBJ2-7, with 8 bases matching TRBD2. With 2 bases clipped from V and 6 bases from J, the junction kept 9 bases outside the gene matches. The CDR3 has 15 residues. The germline V gene has CDR1 MNHEY and CDR2 SVGEGT. In DNA, the CDR3 is TGTGCCAGCAGTTACGGCCCCGGGGGGGGAATCGAGCAGTACTTC. It encodes CASSYGPGGGIEQYF.

This clonotype was seen ten or more times. The J gene is TRBJ2-5, the V gene TRBV29-1; D call uncertain. The ends were cut back, 1 base at V and 10 bases at J, with 4 bases in the middle. The CDR3 contains 9 residues. The V gene's germline CDR1 is SQVTM and CDR2 ANQGSEA. The DNA of the CDR3 is TGCAGCGTTGAAGGGGACCAGTACTTC. Its translation is CSVEGDQYF.